Presented here are 26 T cell receptor beta chains from one specimen sequenced in a study of cytomegalovirus exposure and HLA in healthy donors. PCR employed 60 Vbeta and 13 Jbeta primers. This table comes from immunoSEQ multiplex PCR, and its TCRdb copy is limited to in-frame clones, with some not included. The top ten hold roughly 0.9% of the sample, which has about 120,000 clones, 73% seen once. The sequenced sample consisted of PBMCs. All receptors come from a woman in her twenties or thirties in good health and CMV-seronegative.

V usage is TRBV5-4 and J usage is TRBJ1-5; 10 bases line up with TRBD1. CDR3 length: 15 amino acids. Germline V gives CDR1 SGHNT, CDR2 YYREEE (reference sequence). Unmatched junction bases numbered 6, after V lost 4 bases and J lost 5 bases. CDR3 DNA sequence: TGTGCCAGCAGCCGCCCGGACAGGGGGGATCAGCCCCAGCATTTT. Translating it yields CASSRPDRGDQPQHF. The variable domain in full, completed from reference TRBV5-4 and TRBJ1-5, reads ETGVTQSPTHLIKTRGQQVTLRCSSQSGHNTVSWYQQALGQGPQFIFQYYREEENGRGNFPPRFSGLQFPNYSSELNVNALELDDSALYLCASSRPDRGDQPQHFGDGTRLSIL.

In this sample, this clone turned up once. Sequence at one end of the junction differs from germline and may be a read error. The J gene is TRBJ2-5, the V gene TRBV5-1; 7 bases match TRBD1. The CDR3 totals 15 residues. The germline CDR1 and CDR2 sequences are SGHRS and YFSETQ. The CDR3 sequence is CASSLLGQNQGTQYF. CDR3 DNA: TGCGCCAGCAGCTTGTTGGGACAGAATCAAGGGACCCAGTACTTC.

The CDR3 coding sequence is TGTGCCAGCAGCTCAAGACTAGCGGGAGTCGGCGATGAGCAGTTCTTC. The encoded protein is CASSSRLAGVGDEQFF. The rearrangement links TRBV11-2 to TRBJ2-1, with 12 bases fitting TRBD2. J was trimmed by 8 bases and V by 4 bases; bases with no gene match: 9. There are 16 residues in the CDR3. The germline V gene has CDR1 SGHAT and CDR2 FQNNGV.

This rearrangement joins TRBV18 to TRBJ1-1; possible D gene TRBD1, 5 bases. Germline V CDR1 and CDR2: KGHSH, LQKENI. V was pared by 3 bases and J by 2 bases, with 10 bases between. The CDR3 consists of 14 residues. The CDR3 nucleotides are TGTGCCAGCTCACCTAGGACACCCAACACTGAAGCTTTCTTT. Translation: CASSPRTPNTEAFF.

The chain recombines TRBV7-2 with TRBJ2-2; D call uncertain. This CDR3 has 13 residues. CDR1 and CDR2 from the germline V gene are SGHTA and FQGNSA. V lost 1 base to trimming and J lost 5 bases, with 5 bases between them. The CDR3 region is CASSLVRTGELFF. As DNA, the CDR3 is TGTGCCAGCAGCTTAGTGAGGACCGGGGAGCTGTTTTTT. Looking up the rest from reference TRBV7-2 and TRBJ2-2 gives the full variable domain: GAGVSQSPSNKVTEKGKDVELRCDPISGHTALYWYRQSLGQGLEFLIYFQGNSAPDKSGLPSDRFSAERTGGSVSTLTIQRTQQEDSAVYLCASSLVRTGELFFGEGSRLTVL.

This clone was seen more than once but under ten times. This chain joins TRBV7-9 and TRBJ2-1, with 7 nucleotides matching TRBD2. The germline V gene has CDR1 SEHNR and CDR2 FQNEAQ (reference sequence). V lost 5 bases to trimming and J lost 3 bases; unmatched junction nucleotides: 10. There are 16 residues in the CDR3. Here the CDR3 reads CASSAATGGYYNEQFF. The CDR3 region has the DNA TGTGCCAGCAGCGCCGCCACCGGGGGGTACTACAATGAGCAGTTCTTC.

This CDR3 is CSVDVYNEQFF. Written as DNA, the CDR3 is TGCAGCGTTGACGTATACAATGAGCAGTTCTTC. The chain carries TRBV29-1 and TRBJ2-1; D not certain. The length of the CDR3 is 11 residues. Germline loops: CDR1 SQVTM, CDR2 ANQGSEA. Trimming removed 3 bases from V and 4 bases from J, with 4 bases in between.

This rearrangement joins TRBV5-1 to TRBJ2-3; a possible D gene is TRBD2 (5 bases). V was clipped by 4 bases and J by 0 bases, with 15 bases between them. CDR1 and CDR2 from the germline V gene are SGHRS and YFSETQ. This CDR3 comprises 16 residues. Here the CDR3 reads CASSHRPGSSTDTQYF. The CDR3 nucleotides are TGCGCCAGCAGCCATCGGCCGGGATCTAGCACAGATACGCAGTATTTT.

The chain is built from TRBV25-1 and TRBJ2-5; D not certain. The length of the CDR3 is 13 residues. Trimming left V 8 bases short and J 2 bases short, with 12 bases between. Germline CDR1 MGHDK, CDR2 SYGVNS. Here the CDR3 DNA reads TGTGCCAGCCAAAGAGGCCCGCAAGAGACCCAGTACTTC. It codes for CASQRGPQETQYF.

This chain links TRBV5-6 with TRBJ1-5; possibly TRBD1 for D (5 bases). V shed 1 base and J shed 4 bases, with 15 bases lying between them. Germline V gene sequence: CDR1 SGHDT, CDR2 YYEEEE. This CDR3 is 16 amino acids long. CDR3 nucleotide sequence: TGTGCCAGCAGCTTGACCGGAAGGGGTGGGAATCAGCCCCAGCATTTT. Translation: CASSLTGRGGNQPQHF.

The chain has TRBV20-1 and TRBJ1-1; D uncertain. The CDR3 spans 11 residues. CDR1 and CDR2 from the germline V gene are DFQATT and SNEGSKA (reference sequence). Deletions cut 6 bases from V and 5 bases from J, with 10 bases between. The CDR3 DNA reads as TGCAGTGCCCCTCTTCGGACTGAAGCTTTCTTT. Translation: CSAPLRTEAFF.

The CDR3 coding sequence is TGTGCCAGCAGCTTGGCCGGGACAGGGTATCGCACTGAAGCTTTCTTT. The encoded protein is CASSLAGTGYRTEAFF. The chain is built from TRBV5-6 and TRBJ1-1, with 9 bases fitting TRBD1. The V segment lost 0 bases and the J segment 4 bases; nucleotides outside the gene matches: 7. The CDR3 has 16 amino acids. CDR1 is SGHDT, CDR2 YYEEEE, per germline.

The chain is built from TRBV19 and TRBJ2-3, with 11 bases that match TRBD1. Germline lookup yields CDR1 LNHDA and CDR2 SQIVND (reference sequence). Unmatched junction bases numbered 6, after V lost 3 bases and J lost 10 bases. CDR3 length: 14 residues. DNA for the CDR3: TGTGCCAGTAGTATCGGACAGGGGGCGCCTCCGCAGTATTTT. Its translation: CASSIGQGAPPQYF.

This chain uses TRBV5-8 with TRBJ1-1; D perhaps matches TRBD1 (5 bases). CDR3 length equals 10 residues. The germline V gene has CDR1 SGHTS and CDR2 YDEGEE. Trimming left V 4 bases short and J 9 bases short, with 7 bases between. CDR3 region: CASSQGKAFF. The CDR3 bases are TGTGCCAGCAGCCAGGGAAAAGCTTTCTTT.

This sequence joins TRBV29-1 and TRBJ2-7; TRBD2 aligns across 11 bases. V lost 4 bases and J lost 1; bases outside the gene matches: 3. This CDR3 contains 14 residues. The V gene's germline CDR1 is SQVTM and CDR2 ANQGSEA. The CDR3 is CSVGRLAGSYEQYF. In DNA, the CDR3 is TGCAGCGTTGGTAGACTAGCGGGATCCTACGAGCAGTACTTC.

The rearrangement joins TRBV5-1 to TRBJ2-2; 8 bases are shared with TRBD2. CDR1 and CDR2 (germline): SGHRS, YFSETQ. The CDR3 is 17 residues long. V dropped 4 bases and J dropped 6; count of bases not matched to a gene: 14. The CDR3 loop is CASSPSRVAGIAGELFF. In DNA form, the CDR3 reads TGCGCCAGCAGCCCGAGCCGAGTAGCGGGGATAGCCGGGGAGCTGTTTTTT. Drawing the rest from reference TRBV5-1 and TRBJ2-2, the complete variable domain is KAGVTQTPRYLIKTRGQQVTLSCSPISGHRSVSWYQQTPGQGLQFLFEYFSETQRNKGNFPGRFSGRQFSNSRSEMNVSTLELGDSALYLCASSPSRVAGIAGELFFGEGSRLTVL.

In nucleotides, the CDR3 is TGTGCCAGCAGCGTAGCTACTCAGGGCGGCGAGAATGAAAAACTGTTTTTT. Its protein is CASSVATQGGENEKLFF. The chain couples TRBV9 to TRBJ1-4; tentative D call: TRBD1 (5 bases). V lost 0 bases, J lost 5 bases, and 17 bases lay in between. CDR1 SGDLS and CDR2 YYNGEE come from the germline V gene. This CDR3 is built from 17 residues.

Comment on this clone: The sample carries other DNA sequences with the same CDR3. V usage is TRBV19 and J usage is TRBJ1-1; 7 bases fit TRBD1. The CDR3 runs to 13 residues. Germline V gene data show CDR1 as LNHDA and CDR2 as SQIVND (reference sequence). V shed 6 bases, J shed 3 bases, and the junction held 4 bases outside the gene matches. The CDR3 DNA reads as TGTGCCAGTAGCCGCACAGGGGACACTGAAGCTTTCTTT. This translates into CASSRTGDTEAFF.

CDR3 sequence reads: CASTKYNERASTDTQYF. The DNA for the CDR3 is TGTGCCAGCACCAAATACAACGAGCGGGCAAGCACAGATACGCAGTATTTT. This chain connects TRBV7-8 to TRBJ2-3; the D gene is possibly TRBD2 (6 bases). The CDR3 contains 17 residues. The germline V gene encodes CDR1 SGHVS and CDR2 FQNEAQ. V lost 7 bases and J 0 bases, leaving 20 bases between the germline ends.

This clone was counted only a few times. The CDR3 protein is CASSYSSGIEAFF. CDR3 DNA sequence: TGTGCCAGCAGTTACTCATCCGGGATTGAAGCTTTCTTT. This rearrangement joins TRBV6-5 to TRBJ1-1; D not resolved. Between the trimmed V and J ends, which lost 0 bases and 7 bases, there was a span of 9 bases. CDR3 size: 13 residues. Germline loops: CDR1 MNHEY, CDR2 SVGAGI.

This clone was counted a few times. The V and J genes are TRBV29-1 and TRBJ2-3, with 11 bases fitting TRBD1. Germline V gene sequence: CDR1 SQVTM, CDR2 ANQGSEA. The CDR3 consists of 14 residues. The trim removed 2 bases at V and 11 bases at J, leaving 9 bases unmatched. The CDR3 protein is CSVEKGGQGVGQYF. CDR3 DNA sequence: TGCAGCGTTGAAAAGGGGGGACAGGGGGTCGGGCAGTATTTT.

The chain is built from TRBV6-6 and TRBJ1-2; TRBD1 agrees at 9 bases. This CDR3 contains 15 residues. The trim removed 0 bases at V and 5 bases at J, leaving 4 bases unmatched. The germline CDR1 and CDR2 sequences are MNHNY and SVGAGI (reference sequence). CDR3 in amino acids: CASSYSKDRGYGYTF. DNA for the CDR3: TGTGCCAGCAGTTACTCGAAGGACAGGGGATATGGCTACACCTTC.

About this clone itself: The identical CDR3 is also encoded by other nucleotide sequences in the sample. The rearrangement uses TRBV7-9 and TRBJ2-7; D possibly corresponds to TRBD2 (5 bases). The CDR3 runs 12 residues. Trimming removed 5 bases at V and 4 bases at J, with 9 bases between. Per germline, CDR1 SEHNR and CDR2 FQNEAQ (reference sequence). CDR3: CASSLGDYEQYF. The CDR3 region has the DNA TGTGCCAGCAGCCTCGGGGATTACGAGCAGTACTTC.

This chain joins TRBV10-3 and TRBJ2-3; 8 bases agree with TRBD1. The CDR3 runs 12 residues. Unmatched junction bases numbered 2, after V lost 10 bases and J lost 2 bases. Per the germline V gene, CDR1 is ENHRY and CDR2 is SYGVKD. CDR3 loop: CATGQDTDTQYF. The CDR3 bases are TGTGCCACGGGACAGGACACAGATACGCAGTATTTT.

This chain joins TRBV5-1 and TRBJ2-2; D gene unclear. Germline CDR1 and CDR2: SGHRS and YFSETQ. V was shortened by 7 bases and J by 5 bases, with 12 bases between the two germline ends. The CDR3 covers 13 residues. In DNA form, the CDR3 reads TGCGCCAGCGCGGCTACTTTTACCGGGGAGCTGTTTTTT. Translating gives CASAATFTGELFF. The entire variable domain, with the rest obtained from reference TRBV5-1 and TRBJ2-2, is as follows: KAGVTQTPRYLIKTRGQQVTLSCSPISGHRSVSWYQQTPGQGLQFLFEYFSETQRNKGNFPGRFSGRQFSNSRSEMNVSTLELGDSALYLCASAATFTGELFFGEGSRLTVL.

The V gene is TRBV30, the J gene TRBJ1-2; D may be TRBD1 (5 bases). The CDR3 contains 15 residues. Germline V gene lookup returns CDR1 GTSNPN and CDR2 SVGIG (reference sequence). V was shortened by 7 bases and J by 8 bases, with 26 bases between the two germline ends. CDR3 nucleotide sequence: TGTGCCTACGAGCTTGGGGGGAGACGGGGGAAAGGCTACACCTTC. Translating gives CAYELGGRRGKGYTF.